This passage covers 7 T cell receptor beta chains from one sample sequenced in a study of CD8 T cells in ankylosing spondylitis. TCRdb re-derived calls from the 5' RACE reads in MiXCR, one entry per CDR3 protein. The sample holds approximately 440,000 distinct CDR3 sequences; 17% are singletons and the top ten take 0.85% to 1.3%. These receptors have no known antigen. Notes on the study in general: Apparently characteristic of ankylosing spondylitis blood was a TCR beta motif (under ten highly homologous variants).

Material for sequencing was blood, either unsorted or a sorted T cell fraction (not recorded which). The receptors derive from a male donor with ankylosing spondylitis.

The rearrangement joins TRBV6-5 to TRBJ1-2; D is unclear. This CDR3 has 15 amino acids. Germline V gene lookup returns CDR1 MNHEY and CDR2 SVGAGI. Between the trimmed V and J ends, which lost 4 bases and 0 bases, there was a span of 12 bases. In DNA, the CDR3 is TGTGCCAGCAGTTCCAGGACCTCAGCTAACTATGGCTACACCTTC. Encoded protein: CASSSRTSANYGYTF.

This clonotype was observed a few times. The V and J genes are TRBV7-2 and TRBJ1-2, with TRBD1 matching over 12 bases. Germline values: CDR1 SGHTA, CDR2 FQGNSA. CDR3 size: 14 residues. V trimming: 4 bases; J trimming: 8 bases; junction bases outside the gene matches: 5. CDR3 sequence (DNA): TGTGCCAGCAGCTCCCGGGACAGGGGGCGAGGCTACACCTTC. This encodes CASSSRDRGRGYTF.

The chain employs TRBV6-2 or TRBV6-3 and TRBJ2-1; 8 bases are a match to TRBD2. The CDR3 covers 17 residues. Germline V gives CDR1 MNHEY, CDR2 SVGEGT. V lost 2 bases and J lost 3; bases outside the gene matches: 9. The CDR3 sequence is CASSYLDSGTIYNEQFF. In nucleotides, the CDR3 is TGTGCCAGCAGTTACCTCGATAGCGGGACTATCTACAATGAGCAGTTCTTC.

J is TRBJ2-3 and V is TRBV10-3; TRBD1 or TRBD2 may be the D gene (5 bases each). This CDR3 contains 16 residues. The germline V gene encodes CDR1 ENHRY and CDR2 SYGVKD. V gave up 4 bases and J gave up 1 base, with 15 bases separating them. The CDR3 sequence: CAISGGTALGTDTQYF. CDR3 nucleotide sequence: TGTGCCATCAGTGGGGGGACGGCCCTCGGCACAGATACGCAGTATTTT.

This clonotype has a count of ten or more. This rearrangement joins TRBV10-3 to TRBJ1-5, with 10 bases fitting TRBD1. CDR1 and CDR2 from the germline V gene are ENHRY and SYGVKD. J gave up 2 bases and V 8 bases, and 3 bases lay outside the gene matches. CDR3 length equals 14 residues. CDR3 sequence: CAIGGTGGNQPQHF. The CDR3 DNA is TGTGCCATCGGCGGGACAGGGGGCAATCAGCCCCAGCATTTT.

CDR3 sequence (DNA): TGTGCCAGCAGTCAGAATAGTCGATGGGTCCCCTTAAGTCCGGGGTCAGATACGCAGTATTTT. It specifies CASSQNSRWVPLSPGSDTQYF. The chain employs TRBV28 and TRBJ2-3, with a tentative D call TRBD2 (5 bases). The CDR3 sequence is 21 residues long. Germline-derived CDR1 and CDR2 are MDHEN and SYDVKM. V gave up 5 bases and J gave up 4 bases, with 34 bases separating them. The entire variable domain, with the rest obtained from reference TRBV28 and TRBJ2-3, is as follows: DVKVTQSSRYLVKRTGEKVFLECVQDMDHENMFWYRQDPGLGLRLIYFSYDVKMKEKGDIPEGYSVSREKKERFSLILESASTNQTSMYLCASSQNSRWVPLSPGSDTQYFGPGTRLTVL.

The chain recombines TRBV12-3 or TRBV12-4 with TRBJ1-2, with a weak D call TRBD1 (5 bases). The length of the CDR3 is 14 residues. V was trimmed by 6 bases and J by 2 bases, leaving 13 bases between them. CDR3 coding DNA: TGTGCCAGCAGCAGACAGACCGGGAACTATGGCTACACCTTC. This encodes CASSRQTGNYGYTF.